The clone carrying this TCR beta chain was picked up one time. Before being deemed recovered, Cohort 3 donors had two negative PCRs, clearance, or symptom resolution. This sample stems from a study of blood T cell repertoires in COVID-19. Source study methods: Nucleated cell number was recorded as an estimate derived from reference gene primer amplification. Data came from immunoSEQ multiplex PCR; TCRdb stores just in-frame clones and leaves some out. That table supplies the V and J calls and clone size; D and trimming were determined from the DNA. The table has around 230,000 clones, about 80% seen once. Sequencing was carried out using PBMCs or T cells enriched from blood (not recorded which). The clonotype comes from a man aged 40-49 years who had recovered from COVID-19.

The DNA for the CDR3 is TGTGCCAGCCGTAAGGGGGCGGGAGAGACCCAGTACTTC. It is translated as CASRKGAGETQYF. The gene calls are TRBV28 and TRBJ2-5, with TRBD1 matching 7 bases. CDR1 and CDR2 (germline): MDHEN, SYDVKM. The CDR3 is 13 amino acids. With V trimmed by 8 bases and J by 4 bases, 7 bases remained unmatched.